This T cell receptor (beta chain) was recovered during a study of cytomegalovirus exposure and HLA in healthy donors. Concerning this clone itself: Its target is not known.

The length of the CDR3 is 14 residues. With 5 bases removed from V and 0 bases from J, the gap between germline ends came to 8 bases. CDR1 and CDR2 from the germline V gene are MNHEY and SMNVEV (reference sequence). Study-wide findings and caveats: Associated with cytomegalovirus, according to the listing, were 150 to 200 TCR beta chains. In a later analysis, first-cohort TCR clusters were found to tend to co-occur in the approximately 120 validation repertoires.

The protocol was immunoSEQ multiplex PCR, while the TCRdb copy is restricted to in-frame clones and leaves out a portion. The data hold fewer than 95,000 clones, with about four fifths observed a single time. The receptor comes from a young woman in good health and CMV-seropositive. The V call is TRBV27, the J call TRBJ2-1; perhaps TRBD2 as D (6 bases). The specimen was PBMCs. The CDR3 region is CASSAGSSYNEQFF. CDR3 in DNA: TGTGCCAGCAGTGCGGGGAGCTCCTACAATGAGCAGTTCTTC.